Below are 17 T cell receptor beta chains sequenced from a single sample in a study of T cell clonality in common variable immunodeficiency. The data were produced by immunoSEQ multiplex PCR, yet TCRdb's version contains in-frame clones alone and is incomplete. Observed in the sample are around 42,000 clones, none of them singletons. Sequencing input: peripheral blood mononuclear cells. Receptors originate from a person aged 18 to 75 in good health.

The table lists this clone with many counts. The read terminates 3 residues before the CDR3 end, so the remaining end is supplied by the germline J gene. The V gene is TRBV5-8, the J gene TRBJ2-1; 7 nucleotides align to TRBD1. The V gene's germline CDR1 is SGHTS and CDR2 YDEGEE. The V and J ends lost 3 bases and 3 bases, in that order; junction bases with no gene match: 3. This CDR3 contains 14 residues. CDR3 sequence reads: CASSSDRFYNEQFF. The sequenced CDR3 bases are TGTGCCAGCAGCTCGGACAGGTTCTACAATGAG.

This clone occurred many times. The covered CDR3 bases are TGCGCCAGCAGCCAAGTGGCAGGGGGTACTGAA. Its translation: CASSQVAGGTE. The whole CDR3 reads CASSQVAGGTEAFF. This sequence joins TRBV4-1 and TRBJ1-1, with TRBD1 identical over 7 bases. The read terminates 3 residues before the CDR3 end, so the remaining end is supplied by the germline J gene. This CDR3 is built from 14 residues. The germline V gene has CDR1 MGHRA and CDR2 YSYEKL. V was pared by 1 base and J by 5 bases, with 4 bases of the junction left unmatched.

In its sample, this clone was seen many times. From the germline J gene comes the end of the CDR3, since the read stops 3 residues before it. V is TRBV30 and J is TRBJ2-5, with 9 nucleotides matching TRBD2. CDR1 GTSNPN and CDR2 SVGIG come from the germline V gene (reference sequence). CDR3 size: 16 residues. Trimming took 1 base from V and 5 from J; bases not matched to a gene: 11. The sequenced part of the CDR3 DNA is TGTGCCTGGAGTGGCGGGGTAGCGGGGGAGGTGGAGACC. It is translated as CAWSGGVAGEVET. The CDR3 in its entirety is CAWSGGVAGEVETQYF.

The sample holds many counts of this clone. The read falls 3 residues short of the CDR3 end, and the missing part is taken from the germline J gene. The rearrangement joins TRBV7-2 to TRBJ2-7, with 8 bases aligning to TRBD2. In germline, CDR1 is SGHTA, CDR2 FQGNSA. V lost 5 bases and J lost 2; bases outside the gene matches: 8. The CDR3 is 15 amino acids. CDR3 sequence reads: CASSPLADNTYEQYF. CDR3 DNA (partial): TGTGCCAGCAGCCCACTAGCGGACAACACCTACGAG. The full variable domain, completed using reference TRBV7-2 and TRBJ2-7, is GAGVSQSPSNKVTEKGKDVELRCDPISGHTALYWYRQSLGQGLEFLIYFQGNSAPDKSGLPSDRFSAERTGGSVSTLTIQRTQQEDSAVYLCASSPLADNTYEQYFGPGTRLTVT.

There are many counts of this clone. Read data end 3 residues before the CDR3 end; the end is taken from the germline J gene. The V and J genes are TRBV19 and TRBJ1-5; weak D call: TRBD1 (6 bases). Germline V CDR1 and CDR2: LNHDA, SQIVND (reference sequence). With 10 bases removed from V and 2 bases from J, the gap between germline ends came to 18 bases. The CDR3 covers 15 residues. The sequenced part of the CDR3 DNA is TGTGCCACCCTCGGGGGGGGCGGTGGCAATCAGCCC. Encoded protein: CATLGGGGGNQP. The entire CDR3 protein reads CATLGGGGGNQPQHF. The complete variable domain, with remaining parts taken from reference TRBV19 and TRBJ1-5, reads DGGITQSPKYLFRKEGQNVTLSCEQNLNHDAMYWYRQDPGQGLRLIYYSQIVNDFQKGDIAEGYSVSREKKESFPLTVTSAQKNPTAFYLCATLGGGGGNQPQHFGDGTRLSIL.

This clone was observed at least ten times. The read ends 3 residues early relative to the CDR3; the germline J gene fills the gap. The gene calls are TRBV6-1 and TRBJ1-2, with 8 bases that match TRBD1. Germline-derived CDR1 and CDR2 are MNHNS and SASEGT. CDR3 length: 16 amino acids. Unmatched junction bases numbered 8, after V lost 2 bases and J lost 3 bases. CDR3 DNA, as far as it was read: TGTGCCAGCAGTGAATTTGGCAGGGGGCATGACTATGGC. This gives the protein CASSEFGRGHDYG. The whole CDR3 region reads CASSEFGRGHDYGYTF.

The sample holds many counts of this clone. Read coverage stops 3 residues before the CDR3 terminus; the germline J gene supplies the remainder. V is TRBV20-1 and J is TRBJ2-6, with 9 bases matching TRBD1. Germline CDR1 is DFQATT and CDR2 is SNEGSKA (reference sequence). J gave up 6 bases and V 2 bases, and 2 bases lay outside the gene matches. CDR3 length: 14 amino acids. The sequenced CDR3 bases are TGCAGTGCTAGAAGGACAGGGGTGGCCAACGTC. It translates to CSARRTGVANV. The full-length CDR3 reads as CSARRTGVANVLTF.

The table lists this clone with many counts. The read ends 3 residues before the CDR3 terminus; that terminus is restored from the germline J gene. This chain joins TRBV19 and TRBJ2-7; D is possibly TRBD1 (6 bases). V lost 6 bases to trimming and J lost 2 bases, with 11 bases between them. This CDR3 spans 13 amino acids. The germline V gene encodes CDR1 LNHDA and CDR2 SQIVND (reference sequence). CDR3 residues: CASSPGQTYEQYF. Incomplete CDR3 DNA: TGTGCCAGTAGCCCGGGACAAACCTACGAG.

This clone was found many times. The observed sequence ends 3 residues before the CDR3 terminus, with the missing tail filled in from the germline J gene. J is TRBJ1-4 and V is TRBV19; perhaps TRBD1 as D (5 bases). CDR1 and CDR2 from the germline V gene are LNHDA and SQIVND (reference sequence). The length of the CDR3 is 15 residues. The germline V and J ends were trimmed by 5 bases and 7 bases, with 17 bases remaining between them. The CDR3: CASSWGLSGGEKLFF. The covered CDR3 bases are TGTGCCAGTAGTTGGGGACTCTCCGGAGGTGAAAAA. The full variable domain, rest sourced from reference TRBV19 and TRBJ1-4, is DGGITQSPKYLFRKEGQNVTLSCEQNLNHDAMYWYRQDPGQGLRLIYYSQIVNDFQKGDIAEGYSVSREKKESFPLTVTSAQKNPTAFYLCASSWGLSGGEKLFFGSGTQLSVL.

This clone appeared many times. The read ends 3 residues shy of where the CDR3 ends; the end is completed using the germline J gene. This chain connects TRBV19 to TRBJ2-3, with D perhaps TRBD1 (6 bases). The germline V gene encodes CDR1 LNHDA and CDR2 SQIVND (reference sequence). The CDR3 is made up of 15 amino acids. V was trimmed by 11 bases and J by 0 bases, leaving 18 bases between them. The CDR3 is CASSKGQVSTDTQYF. Incomplete CDR3 DNA: TGTGCCTCTTCCAAGGGACAAGTTAGCACAGATACG.

This clone was picked up many times. The read gets to within 3 residues of the CDR3 end, and the germline J gene fills in the rest. The V gene is TRBV20-1, the J gene TRBJ1-5, with 9 bases aligning to TRBD1. Germline V CDR1 and CDR2: DFQATT, SNEGSKA (reference sequence). The CDR3 covers 15 residues. The V and J ends lost 7 bases and 4 bases, in that order; junction bases with no gene match: 11. Here the CDR3 reads CSVPRGQGRNQPQHF. CDR3 bases read: TGCAGTGTACCAAGAGGACAGGGGAGGAATCAGCCC.

This clone was recorded at least ten times. Read sequence stops 3 residues before the CDR3 end, and the germline J gene provides the missing end. The chain carries TRBV2 and TRBJ2-3, with 11 bases matching TRBD2. With 5 bases clipped from V and 5 bases from J, the junction kept 9 bases outside the gene matches. This CDR3 contains 16 residues. CDR1 SNHLY and CDR2 FYNNEI come from the germline V gene. CDR3: CASSLVISGGVDTQYF. The covered CDR3 bases are TGTGCCAGCAGTTTGGTAATTAGCGGGGGGGTAGATACG.

This clone was found many times. The observed sequence ends 3 residues before the CDR3 terminus, with the missing tail filled in from the germline J gene. The chain employs TRBV29-1 and TRBJ2-2, with 7 bases identical to TRBD1. V gave up 2 bases and J gave up 7 bases; unmatched junction bases: 10. The CDR3 contains 15 residues. CDR1 and CDR2 from the germline V gene are SQVTM and ANQGSEA. The CDR3 protein is CSVERRRGRVGELFF. The sequenced CDR3 bases are TGCAGCGTTGAACGGCGAAGGGGGCGAGTCGGGGAG.

In this sample, this clone turned up many times. The missing CDR3 end, 3 residues past where the read stops, is filled in from the germline J gene. Other DNA sequences from this sample encode an identical CDR3 as well. The chain recombines TRBV5-1 with TRBJ2-6, with TRBD1 matching 11 bases. The CDR3 length is 19 residues. CDR1 is SGHRS and CDR2 is YFSETQ in the germline V gene. Trimming took 4 bases from V and 3 from J; bases not matched to a gene: 12. The chain's CDR3 is CASSPNVRTGGFGANVLTF. The sequenced CDR3 bases are TGCGCCAGCAGCCCAAACGTCAGGACAGGGGGCTTTGGGGCCAACGTC.

This clone was picked up many times. The read is 3 residues too short to cover the CDR3 end, so that end is filled in from the germline J gene. The chain links TRBV14 to TRBJ2-1, with 9 nucleotides matching TRBD2. V shed 5 bases and J 2 bases; nucleotides not matched to a gene: 4. Per the germline V gene, CDR1 is SGHDN and CDR2 is FVKESK. This CDR3 region has 15 residues. The covered CDR3 bases are TGTGCCAGCAGCAATAGCGGGGGCCCCTACAATGAG. Amino acids: CASSNSGGPYNE. The CDR3 in its entirety is CASSNSGGPYNEQFF.

This clone was seen many times. The CDR3 extends 3 residues past the end of the read, so its final part is completed from the germline J gene. The chain employs TRBV12-3 or TRBV12-4 and TRBJ1-6, with D perhaps TRBD1 (6 bases). V lost 6 bases to trimming and J lost 11 bases, with 17 bases between them. The CDR3 sequence is 14 residues long. The CDR3 sequence is CASSPSGTSAPLHF. Incomplete CDR3 DNA: TGTGCCAGCAGCCCCTCCGGGACAAGTGCACCC.

This clone was counted many times. CDR3 residues: CASSQEPGFNQPQHF. CDR3 DNA, as far as it was read: TGCGCCAGCAGCCAAGAGCCAGGGTTTAATCAGCCC. The chain links TRBV4-1 to TRBJ1-5, with a weak D call TRBD1 (5 bases). The CDR3 end lies 3 residues beyond the end of the read and is filled in from the germline J gene. Per the germline V gene, CDR1 is MGHRA and CDR2 is YSYEKL. The CDR3 covers 15 residues. Trimming removed 0 bases at V and 4 bases at J, with 10 bases between.